This TCR beta chain emerged from a study of shared clonotypes between healthy human individuals (dated by TCRdb to the early 2020s). Some background on the complete study: The cohort comprised two women and a few men aged 18 to 49 years. Per donor, leukapheresis produced somewhere between about 0.85 and 9.5 billion PBMCs. For each donor, three plates each were used for CD4 naive and CD4 memory, two plates were used for CD8 naive, and one plate was used for CD8 memory. To increase sequencing depth and limit assay-specific biases, TCR repertoire library preparation and sequencing were carried out by different laboratories using diverse techniques. The study deeply sequenced blood TCR repertoires of several healthy adults to estimate repertoire size and the extent of clonotype sharing between individuals. Study-wide conclusions, independent of this receptor: Larger estimated clonotype richness was generally found for naive subsets than for memory subsets. Compared with non-shared clonotypes, clonotypes shared by all four sorted-subset donors had higher generation probabilities. About 4.5% of naive CD4, 3.5% of naive CD8, roughly 2.4% of memory CD4, and 0.4% of memory CD8 clonotypes were shared across a few donors. Pairwise subsampling led to the expectation that sequencing depth would affect the degree of clonotype sharing among donors. Sampling was limited to blood, and TCR repertoires in tissue likely differ from TCR repertoires in blood. The genetic and exposure-history diversity represented was limited by the small number of donors. Rarefaction of sorted-subset datasets indicated incomplete sequencing despite the large sequencing depth.

CD8 naive samples were CD45RO-negative cells positively selected for CCR7, giving a CD45RA+CCR7+ population that excluded TemRA cells. Donors were healthy HIV-negative adults with no recently reported acute infections or vaccinations. Every donor was a Caucasian adult living in Nashville, Tennessee, USA. Blood was obtained by leukapheresis, after which PBMCs were separated by Ficoll-Histopaque density gradient centrifugation and cryopreserved in liquid nitrogen vapor phase. Analytical flow cytometry was used to check the purity and quantity of each magnetically sorted T cell population. Genomic DNA was isolated from every sorted fraction and measured by UV absorbance on a Nanodrop 2000c. The germline V gene (reference sequence) specifies MNHEY as CDR1 and SMNVEV as CDR2. V loses 3 bases of germline sequence and J loses 2 bases, and the interval between the two ends is 10 bases. The CDR3 numbers 15 residues from cysteine through phenylalanine. Here the CDR3 DNA is all that survives: 45 bases in frame from base 1.

About this clone itself: The antigen it recognizes is unknown. Base quality data are lacking; no much larger clone is found one base away.

Using the deep immunoSEQ assay, multiplex PCR amplified TCR CDR3 regions from genomic DNA. For each cell subset, the extracted genomic DNA was distributed evenly across all wells of several immunoSEQ 96-well plates, and each plate served as one replicate. Each replicate PCR for sorted subsets received approximately 200 ng genomic DNA, equal to roughly 30,000 T cell genomes. Purified libraries were quantified with a Qubit 3.0 fluorometer, sized on a Bioanalyzer 2100, and re-quantified with the KAPA Library Quantification kit. Every immunoSEQ 96-well plate was sequenced on a separate single-read 150-cycle Illumina NextSeq 550 flow cell. The paper's processing steps were these. Because only junctional sequences without quality scores were contained in the immunoSEQ output, filtering matching that applied to full-length reads could not be performed. Sequences were annotated with PyIR, a Python wrapper for IgBLAST v1.9, and V/J genes and CDR3 were assigned using IMGT germline references. Any read was removed if the V/J assignment was weak (E-value above 1e-6), the CDR3 was missing, or the read contained stop codons, out-of-frame junctions, or ambiguous translated residues. A V3J clonotype was defined by an identical inferred V gene, J gene, and CDR3 amino acid sequence. To compute the percentage overlap between repertoires, the number of shared unique clonotypes was divided by the size of the smaller repertoire. Three approaches were used to assess repertoire richness: RTK rarefaction, the Chao1 estimator, and Recon v2.1 estimates of unobserved clonotypes. Generation probabilities for all TCRbeta clonotypes obtained by the gDNA method from a handful of donors were computed using OLGA. TCRdb provides this immuneACCESS table in a form limited to in-frame rearrangements. Some clones are lacking; in checked studies, under half of them reflect an unresolved V gene, and why the rest are absent is not known. V, J and clone size reflect that table, while D and trimming were determined from the DNA. The sample yields over 2,000,000 clones; over 85% were counted once. 1.5% to 2% of the sample lies in the top ten.

The chain joins TRBV27 to TRBJ2-2; the D gene identity is not certain. Sequencing was done on a sample of naive CD8+ T cells from PBMCs. The sample's cell subset or site, from its label and the paper: CD45RA+CCR7+. The source is a man aged 18 to 30 in good health. Some clones in this sample may be carry-over from other donors' samples. The CDR3: CASSLWQINTGELFF. DNA sequence: TGTGCCAGCAGTTTGTGGCAGATTAACACCGGGGAGCTGTTTTTT.